The following is a T cell receptor (beta chain) sequence with its context. The data stem from a study of technical replicates of blood from a few donors. Between the trimmed V and J ends, which lost 1 base and 0 bases, there was a span of 18 bases. Germline V gene lookup returns CDR1 LGHNA and CDR2 YNFKEQ. This CDR3 spans 18 amino acids. TCRdb's table, derived via immunoSEQ multiplex PCR, lists solely in-frame clones and lacks some. The data contain 80,000 to 95,000 clones, approximately 93% of them singletons. The specimen sequenced was T cells isolated from PBMCs. The sequence was obtained from a human donor in good health. This chain connects TRBV4-2 to TRBJ2-5, with a weak D call TRBD2 (7 bases). The CDR3 coding sequence is TGTGCCAGCAGCCAAGGGGAGGGTCGCAGGGGACACCAAGAGACCCAGTACTTC. It is translated as CASSQGEGRRGHQETQYF.